This T cell receptor beta chain was sequenced during a study of OX40 agonist ivuxolimab in advanced cancers. About the study as a whole: Ivuxolimab, which targeted the costimulatory receptor OX40 (CD134), was an agonistic, fully human IgG2 monoclonal antibody. The paper covers the monotherapy dose-escalation part of the phase I ivuxolimab trial, which included N of about 50 patients. Patients were allowed to have had prior anti-PD-1, anti-PD-L1 or anti-CTLA-4 therapy, and approximately 40% of the dose-escalation patients had been treated with checkpoint inhibitors. Intravenous ivuxolimab was administered to patients every 2 weeks at six dose levels: 0.01, 0.1, 0.3, 1.5, 3 and 10 mg/kg. In the dose-escalation cohort, over 65% of patients were male, and the mean age was approximately 60 years, with a range of 23 to 79. Of the 50 to 55 patients in dose escalation, around 19 had hepatocellular carcinoma, about 15 had melanoma, 9 had renal cell carcinoma and 9 had head and neck cancer. Partial responses occurred in three dose-escalation patients: two with cutaneous melanoma and one with hepatocellular carcinoma. The point of sequencing TCRbeta in the periphery was to test whether ivuxolimab changed TCR sequence diversity and drove clonal T-cell expansion. Overall study results and their limits: At doses of 0.1 to 3.0 mg/kg, clonal expansion of both CD4+ and CD8+ T cells in blood was seen between baseline and week 6. Low levels of normalized T-cell clonal expansion were also shown by some nonresponding patients. The antigen specificity of the peripheral T cells that underwent clonal expansion was not determined. In the 0.1-3.0 mg/kg groups, partial responders had among the lowest normalized peripheral clonal expansion, particularly in CD8+ T cells. After ivuxolimab, expanded clones were on average more numerous among CD8+ T cells than among CD4+ T cells.

Genomic DNA was extracted from sorted cells for sequencing of the TCRbeta CDR3 region. The immunoSEQ Assay was used to sequence the TCRbeta CDR3 regions. Entries here come from immuneACCESS through TCRdb and include only in-frame sequences with V and J called. Some clones fail to appear in such tables; in the studies checked, an unresolved V gene covers under half of the shortfall, and the cause of the remainder is unknown. This sample lists 84,000 or so clones; over 75% were detected once. The ten largest make up about 0.31% of the sample. The trial excluded patients who had a history of autoimmune disease or who were on systemic immunosuppression. Peripheral blood for TCR sequencing was collected from all dose cohorts at baseline, on cycle 4 day 1, and on cycle 7 day 1. The samples were drawn from a first-in-human, open-label, multicenter phase I dose-escalation trial of ivuxolimab. Adults with locally advanced or metastatic melanoma, renal cell, hepatocellular, or head and neck squamous cell carcinoma were enrolled in the trial. Before TCR sequencing, CD4+ T cells and CD8+ T cells were sorted from peripheral blood as separate populations.

Regarding this clone: The clone's antigen remains unknown. No base quality values were provided; no much bigger clone lies one nucleotide off.

CDR1 and CDR2 (MNHEY, SVGAGI) derive from the germline V gene. There are 15 amino acids in the CDR3, from cysteine to phenylalanine inclusive. Solely the CDR3 DNA is kept, with 45 bases framed from the first base. V is pruned by 8 bases and J by 7 bases, leaving 11 bases of the junction without a gene match. The TCR originated in an adult with an advanced solid tumor such as melanoma, head and neck, liver or kidney cancer. Sequencing was performed on CD4+ or CD8+ T cells sorted from blood, taken in a trial of the OX40 agonist ivuxolimab. This sequence uses TRBV6-5 and TRBJ1-6; 7 central bases correspond to TRBD1. The CDR3 region has the sequence CASSYWGQNNSPLHF. The DNA is as follows: TGTGCCAGCTCCTATTGGGGACAGAACAATTCACCCCTCCACTTT.